Presented here are 25 T cell receptor beta chains from one specimen sequenced in a study of T cell repertoires in cytomegalovirus infection. TCRdb itself ran the reads through MiXCR, one entry per CDR3 protein. The table has hundreds of thousands of distinct CDR3 sequences, roughly 16% seen once; the top ten hold 12%. The sample comprised PBMCs. These receptor sequences come from a human donor in good health (CMV status not recorded). Some clones in this sample may be carry-over from other donors' samples.

The rearrangement links TRBV10-3 to TRBJ1-4, with D possibly being TRBD1 (5 bases). This CDR3 contains 14 residues. The germline V and J ends were trimmed by 6 bases and 5 bases, with 13 bases remaining between them. The germline V gene encodes CDR1 ENHRY and CDR2 SYGVKD. The CDR3 DNA is TGTGCCATCAGCGAGGGACGGAACAATGAAAAACTGTTTTTT. It encodes CAISEGRNNEKLFF.

The chain has TRBV28 and TRBJ1-2, with D unclear. Trimming removed 5 bases at V and 0 bases at J, with 7 bases between. The germline CDR1 and CDR2 sequences are MDHEN and SYDVKM. The CDR3 has 13 amino acids. The CDR3 region is CASSGQPNYGYTF. The CDR3 region has the DNA TGTGCCAGCAGTGGCCAGCCTAACTATGGCTACACCTTC.

This clonotype was found many times. The rearrangement links TRBV7-9 to TRBJ2-1; D unresolved. The CDR3 is 12 amino acids. The germline V and J ends were trimmed by 5 bases and 8 bases, with 10 bases remaining between them. Germline V gene lookup returns CDR1 SEHNR and CDR2 FQNEAQ (reference sequence). This chain's CDR3 is CASSLDLDEQFF. The CDR3 DNA sequence: TGTGCCAGCAGCCTGGATTTAGATGAGCAGTTCTTC.

This clonotype occurred a few times. The chain links TRBV6-6 to TRBJ1-5, with TRBD1 as a possible D gene (5 bases). The CDR3 length is 15 residues. Germline V gene data show CDR1 as MNHNY and CDR2 as SVGAGI (reference sequence). Trimming took 0 bases from V and 3 from J, leaving 9 bases between them. CDR3 sequence (DNA): TGTGCCAGCAGTTACTCTGACAGCCTCAATCAGCCCCAGCATTTT. It translates to CASSYSDSLNQPQHF.

This clonotype was observed many times. This chain connects TRBV6-2 or TRBV6-3 to TRBJ1-1; possible D gene TRBD1, 5 bases. In germline, CDR1 is MNHEY, CDR2 SVGEGT. Trimming removed 1 base from V and 4 bases from J, with 10 bases in between. The CDR3 covers 14 residues. The CDR3 spells CASSYWGESTEAFF. The CDR3 DNA sequence: TGTGCCAGCAGTTACTGGGGGGAGTCCACTGAAGCTTTCTTT.

V is TRBV19 and J is TRBJ2-1, with D possibly called TRBD1 or TRBD2 (5 bases each). V was trimmed by 4 bases and J by 14 bases, leaving 15 bases between them. The CDR3 is 12 residues long. Germline loops: CDR1 LNHDA, CDR2 SQIVND (reference sequence). The CDR3 region is CASSTGRFNKFF. The CDR3 nucleotides read TGTGCCAGTAGTACGGGACGGTTCAATAAGTTCTTC.

This clonotype was picked up a small number of times. The chain combines TRBV7-9 with TRBJ2-5, with D uncertain. CDR3 length equals 13 residues. CDR1 SEHNR and CDR2 FQNEAQ come from the germline V gene (reference sequence). Trimming cost V 1 base and J 4 bases, with 7 bases left between them. CDR3 amino acids: CASSLVYAETQYF. In DNA, the CDR3 is TGTGCCAGCAGCTTAGTCTATGCAGAGACCCAGTACTTC.

Note on this clonotype: Being one base from a much bigger clone, this may be a read error. The V and J genes are TRBV11-2 and TRBJ2-1, with TRBD2 matching over 8 bases. This CDR3 contains 19 residues. The germline CDR1 and CDR2 sequences are SGHAT and FQNNGV. CDR3 region: CASSLASSGPVAGYNEQCF. In DNA form, the CDR3 reads TGTGCCAGCAGCTTAGCTTCTAGCGGGCCTGTAGCGGGGTACAATGAGCAGTGCTTC. The whole variable domain, remainder taken from reference TRBV11-2 and TRBJ2-1, is EAGVAQSPRYKIIEKRQSVAFWCNPISGHATLYWYQQILGQGPKLLIQFQNNGVVDDSQLPKDRFSAERLKGVDSTLKIQPAKLEDSAVYLCASSLASSGPVAGYNEQCFGPGTRLTVL.

Ten or more counts support this clonotype. This rearrangement joins TRBV7-6 to TRBJ1-2; tentatively, D is TRBD1 (6 bases). The CDR3 contains 16 residues. Germline CDR1 reads SGHVS; CDR2 reads FNYEAQ. The ends were cut back, 0 bases at V and 8 bases at J, with 19 bases in the middle. CDR3 protein: CASSLAGGQLSYGYTF. CDR3 sequence (DNA): TGTGCCAGCAGCTTAGCCGGTGGACAGTTAAGCTACGGCTACACCTTC.

This clonotype was detected only a few times. V gene TRBV11-3 combines with J gene TRBJ1-2; D is unresolved. Per the germline V gene, CDR1 is SGHNT and CDR2 is YENEEA. V was clipped by 7 bases and J by 8 bases, with 11 bases between them. This CDR3 is 11 amino acids long. The CDR3 sequence is CASNLGEGYTF. The CDR3 DNA sequence: TGTGCCAGCAACCTGGGTGAAGGCTACACCTTC.

As for this clonotype: This clone may be a read error of a much larger clone one base away. The chain links TRBV4-1 to TRBJ1-2; D is undetermined. Germline V gene data show CDR1 as MGHRA and CDR2 as YSYEKL. This CDR3 contains 11 residues. The CDR3 loop reads CANSFAAGYTF. CDR3 coding DNA: TGCGCCAACAGCTTCGCGGCAGGCTACACCTTC.

V is TRBV5-1 and J is TRBJ2-2, with TRBD2 matching 11 bases. Germline loops: CDR1 SGHRS, CDR2 YFSETQ. V lost 5 bases and J lost 1; bases outside the gene matches: 4. This CDR3 spans 16 amino acids. The CDR3 region has the DNA TGCGCCAGCAGAAAACTAGCGGGGGAGAACACCGGGGAGCTGTTTTTT. It translates to CASRKLAGENTGELFF.

The sample holds many counts of this clonotype. The genes are TRBV7-2 and TRBJ2-2, with D unclear. This CDR3 comprises 14 residues. Germline V lookup: CDR1 SGHTA, CDR2 FQGNSA. The V end was cut by 0 bases, the J end by 6 bases, with 8 bases between. CDR3 protein: CASSLAETPGELFF. The CDR3 nucleotides are TGTGCCAGCAGCTTAGCGGAGACTCCCGGGGAGCTGTTTTTT.

This clonotype was observed a handful of times. CDR3 nucleotides: TGCAGTGCTAGCCGCCGGCTCGGGGGCTCCTACGAGCAGTACTTC. Its protein is CSASRRLGGSYEQYF. The chain has TRBV20-1 and TRBJ2-7, with TRBD2 as a possible D gene (6 bases). Germline CDR1 is DFQATT and CDR2 is SNEGSKA (reference sequence). CDR3 length: 15 amino acids. Trimming took off 3 bases at V and 0 bases at J, with 15 bases between the two ends.

V usage is TRBV6-8 and J usage is TRBJ2-2; TRBD1 agrees at 10 bases. The CDR3 is 15 amino acids. The V and J ends lost 7 bases and 4 bases, in that order; junction bases with no gene match: 6. The V gene's germline CDR1 is MNHGY and CDR2 SAAAGT. CDR3 DNA sequence: TGTGCCAGCACTAAGACAGGGGGCCTCACCGGGGAGCTGTTTTTT. Translation gives CASTKTGGLTGELFF.

This clonotype has more than one count but fewer than ten. The chain couples TRBV6-6 to TRBJ2-7, with D perhaps assigned TRBD1 or TRBD2 (5 bases each). Between the trimmed V and J ends, which lost 7 bases and 6 bases, there was a span of 13 bases. CDR1 and CDR2 from the germline V gene are MNHNY and SVGAGI (reference sequence). The CDR3 consists of 12 residues. The CDR3 loop reads CASTHLRGEQYF. DNA of the CDR3: TGTGCCAGCACGCACCTGAGGGGCGAGCAGTACTTC.

This rearrangement joins TRBV28 to TRBJ1-5; D not certain. Trimming shortened V by 6 bases and J by 5 bases, and 20 bases separated the two germline ends. The CDR3 loop spans 16 amino acids. CDR1 is MDHEN, CDR2 SYDVKM, per germline. The CDR3 protein is CASRLPPGRKDQPQHF. The CDR3 DNA follows: TGTGCCAGCAGGTTACCCCCTGGGCGGAAAGATCAGCCCCAGCATTTT.

This clonotype was picked up a small number of times. The genes are TRBV5-7 and TRBJ1-1, with no clear D. TRBV5-7 is recorded as an ORF, its role being uncertain. The CDR3 has 14 residues. V lost 2 bases to trimming and J lost 6 bases, with 14 bases between them. The CDR3 is CASSLRRELSEAFF. CDR3 sequence (DNA): TGTGCCAGCAGCTTACGACGGGAGCTCTCTGAAGCTTTCTTT.

The V call is TRBV2, the J call TRBJ2-3; 10 bases fit TRBD2. Trimming took 6 bases from V and 7 from J; bases not matched to a gene: 10. The germline CDR1 and CDR2 sequences are SNHLY and FYNNEI. CDR3 length equals 15 residues. The chain's CDR3 is CASRLLAGAGHTQYF. The CDR3 DNA follows: TGTGCCAGCAGACTTCTAGCGGGGGCGGGGCATACGCAGTATTTT.

This clonotype was seen repeatedly, ten times or more. The CDR3 bases are TGTGCCAGCAGAGGACCGGGACAGGCCCTTGAAGCTTTCTTT. It yields the protein CASRGPGQALEAFF. This sequence joins TRBV6-1 and TRBJ1-1; 8 positions agree with TRBD1. The CDR3 totals 14 residues. The V and J ends lost 6 bases and 7 bases, in that order; junction bases with no gene match: 10. The germline CDR1 and CDR2 sequences are MNHNS and SASEGT.

The chain has TRBV11-1 and TRBJ1-1; TRBD1 might be the D (5 bases). This CDR3 spans 14 amino acids. CDR1 and CDR2 (germline): SGHAT, FQDESV (reference sequence). V lost 5 bases, J lost 2 bases, and 12 bases lay in between. The CDR3 protein is CASSRDGGNTEAFF. For the CDR3, the DNA is TGTGCCAGCAGCCGCGACGGGGGAAACACTGAAGCTTTCTTT.

The chain links TRBV7-2 to TRBJ2-2, with D unclear. This CDR3 has 14 amino acids. V gave up 5 bases and J gave up 3 bases, with 10 bases separating them. The germline V gene encodes CDR1 SGHTA and CDR2 FQGNSA. The CDR3 bases are TGTGCCAGCAGCCCAGCTCGGGACACCGGGGAGCTGTTTTTT. Its protein product is CASSPARDTGELFF.

The V gene is TRBV20-1, the J gene TRBJ2-1; 7 positions match TRBD2. J was trimmed by 8 bases and V by 2 bases; bases with no gene match: 9. This CDR3 comprises 14 residues. Germline lookup yields CDR1 DFQATT and CDR2 SNEGSKA (reference sequence). CDR3 in amino acids: CSARKSGVLDEQFF. The CDR3 DNA follows: TGCAGTGCTAGAAAAAGCGGGGTTCTGGATGAGCAGTTCTTC.

Concerning this clonotype: A much larger clone sits a single nucleotide away, making a read error possible. The rearrangement uses TRBV28 and TRBJ1-2; 12 bases agree with TRBD1. The CDR3 sequence is 15 residues long. Per the germline V gene, CDR1 is MDHEN and CDR2 is SYDVKM. Trimming at V came to 5 bases and at J to 8 bases, leaving 9 bases not matched to a gene. The CDR3: CASSMKLGQGAGYTF. For the CDR3, the DNA is TGTGCCAGCAGTATGAAACTGGGACAGGGGGCCGGCTACACCTTC.

There are a few counts of this clonotype. The genes are TRBV20-1 and TRBJ2-7; D unclear. Germline V gene lookup returns CDR1 DFQATT and CDR2 SNEGSKA (reference sequence). The CDR3 runs 13 residues. V gave up 3 bases and J gave up 2 bases, with 11 bases separating them. CDR3 bases: TGCAGTGCTAGCCCACGGGCCCCCTACGAGCAGTACTTC. It codes for CSASPRAPYEQYF.